This T cell receptor (beta chain) was observed in a study of PD-L1 blockade in urothelial cancer (TCRdb year 2017). Background for the entire study: All patients started therapy around 2014 and received atezolizumab 1,200 mg intravenously every 3 weeks. About 85% of the roughly 29 patients were males with bladder-origin urothelial cancer, and 18 of 29 reported a prior smoking history. An ECOG performance status of 0 or 1 was recorded for the patients, and 0 to 3 prior chemotherapy regimens had been received by the patients. Blood samples were analyzed at two time points: 3 weeks after treatment start (second dose) and 6 weeks after treatment start. A median of about 150,000 T cells and some 84,000 unique TCRs was obtained from blood samples, and a median clonality of roughly 0.08 was observed. An exploratory multi-omic analysis was conducted of the somatic, immune and clinical correlates of response to PD-L1 blockade with atezolizumab in urothelial cancer. Pretreatment tumor samples and matched peripheral blood, collected serially before and after atezolizumab treatment, underwent TCR sequencing. Durable clinical benefit was defined as a progression-free survival longer than 6 months, and TCR features were additionally tested against progression-free survival and overall survival. In the same patients who had TCR sequencing, pretreatment tumors also underwent whole exome sequencing and RNA sequencing. Durable clinical benefit was achieved by nine patients and was not achieved by 20 patients. Approximately 29 patients had pretreatment blood TCR-seq, around 25 had at least one posttreatment blood collection, and around 25 had tumor TCR-seq.

Paper-wide results and their limitations: Because the sample size was small (n = 29) and many of the analyses were exploratory, the results are meant to be hypothesis-generating. A pretreatment peripheral blood TCR clonality below the median was linked to improved progression-free and overall survival. Patients with durable benefit showed greater expansion of tumor-associated TCR clones in peripheral blood 3 weeks after starting treatment (n = 22, p = 0.022).

A few counts support this clone. There is no known antigen for this receptor. No base quality information exists; no much larger clone differs at one position. This sample's time point label indicates: peripheral blood 6 weeks after treatment start. The cohort included 25 to 30 patients with locally advanced or metastatic urothelial carcinoma who were treated at Memorial Sloan Kettering on a trial protocol. Peripheral blood mononuclear cells were collected pretreatment and during treatment, with between 1 and 8 total time points per patient. The Qiagen DNeasy Blood extraction kit was used to purify genomic DNA from total PBMCs and tumor samples. PBMCs were collected pretreatment and during treatment, and were isolated and stored as previously described. To estimate absolute template abundance from read counts, synthetic TCR analog templates were spiked into each PCR. The immunoSEQ assay used bias-controlled V and J gene primers to amplify TCRbeta CDR3 regions from genomic DNA. Sequencing of rearranged TCRbeta segments was done at approximately 20X coverage. Processing in the source paper ran as follows. Sequencing errors were corrected by clustering and CDR3s were annotated against IMGT to assign V, D and J genes. Downstream analyses used only productive TCRbeta rearrangements, leaving out any out-of-frame or stop-codon sequences. To compute clonality, Shannon entropy was normalized by the log of the number of unique productive sequences and then subtracted from one. Clones differing between time points or between blood and tumor were identified by Fisher's exact test with Benjamini-Hochberg correction at adjusted p below 0.01. TCRdb's version of the immuneACCESS table is confined to in-frame rearrangements and falls short of the full clone set. An unresolved V gene accounts for under half of the shortfall where checked; the remainder is of unknown origin. V and J calls and clone size are copied from that table; D and trimming were computed from the DNA. Within this sample are 20,000 to 25,000 clones, with around nine tenths of them counted one time only. Of the sample, 11% falls within the top ten clones.

The germline V gene supplies CDR1 LGHNA and CDR2 YSLEER. The junction carries 9 bases between V and J, which are trimmed by 1 base and 5 bases respectively. Including the terminal cysteine and phenylalanine, the CDR3 comprises 14 residues. Only the CDR3 portion is preserved as DNA: 42 bases, with reading frame beginning at the first base. The chain joins TRBV4-3 to TRBJ1-5; no D segment can be confidently identified. This receptor was obtained from a woman in her fifties or sixties with urothelial cancer. Material: PBMCs, obtained around atezolizumab (anti-PD-L1) treatment. The CDR3 reads CASSQGWADQPQHF. Read as DNA, the sequence is TGCGCCAGCAGCCAAGGTTGGGCCGATCAGCCCCAGCATTTT.